The 25 T cell receptor beta chains in this list originate from one sample, sequenced in a study of T cells in Graves' hyperthyroidism and ophthalmopathy. Amplification of TCR beta CDR3 regions used RNA as the template. The TCR CDR3 was amplified in a first-round RT-PCR using the HTBI primer set. TCRdb called the multiplex PCR reads again in MiXCR, with one record for every CDR3 protein. The repertoire includes 610,000 or so distinct CDR3 sequences, approximately 44% of them detected once, and about 8.3% sits in the top ten. Sequenced input: peripheral blood or thyroid tissue (not recorded which). The origin of the receptors is a woman between 18 and 29 years old with Graves' hyperthyroidism.

This rearrangement joins TRBV6-1 to TRBJ2-2; 12 bases align to TRBD2. The germline CDR1 and CDR2 sequences are MNHNS and SASEGT. With V trimmed by 7 bases and J by 2 bases, 5 bases remained unmatched. The CDR3 runs 16 residues. The CDR3 DNA is TGTGCCAGCACCGGGACTAGCGGGTTAAACACCGGGGAGCTGTTTTTT. Protein sequence: CASTGTSGLNTGELFF.

V is TRBV6-1 and J is TRBJ2-3, with no clear D. Trimming stripped 5 bases from V and 2 bases from J, with 11 bases between. Germline V gene lookup returns CDR1 MNHNS and CDR2 SASEGT. CDR3 length equals 14 residues. Here the CDR3 DNA reads TGTGCCAGCAGTTACTCCACTACCACAGATACGCAGTATTTT. Amino acids: CASSYSTTTDTQYF.

Ten or more counts support this clonotype. CDR3 region: CASRGAGYEQYF. The CDR3 DNA is TGTGCCAGCAGGGGGGCAGGCTACGAGCAGTACTTC. The rearrangement uses TRBV2 and TRBJ2-7; maybe TRBD1 (6 bases). Trimming took off 6 bases at V and 3 bases at J, with 9 bases between the two ends. The CDR3 length is 12 residues. CDR1 SNHLY and CDR2 FYNNEI come from the germline V gene.

This clonotype was observed many times. The gene calls are TRBV6-2 or TRBV6-3 and TRBJ1-1; D possibly corresponds to TRBD1 (5 bases). The CDR3 has 14 residues. Germline V gives CDR1 MNHEY, CDR2 SVGEGT. V was pared by 2 bases and J by 1 base, with 8 bases between. The CDR3 DNA follows: TGTGCCAGCAGTTACCTGGACACGAACACTGAAGCTTTCTTT. Translating it yields CASSYLDTNTEAFF.

The V and J genes are TRBV10-3 and TRBJ1-5; a possible D gene is TRBD1 (5 bases). Trimming removed 2 bases from V and 0 bases from J, with 14 bases in between. The CDR3 runs to 17 residues. CDR1 is ENHRY, CDR2 SYGVKD, per germline. Here the CDR3 reads CAISESGGTASNQPQHF. DNA for the CDR3: TGTGCCATCAGTGAGAGCGGGGGGACCGCTAGCAATCAGCCCCAGCATTTT.

CDR3 DNA: TGCAGTGCTAGAGACCCAGCGGGAGTAGAAGAGACCCAGTACTTC. It is translated as CSARDPAGVEETQYF. V and J are TRBV20-1 and TRBJ2-5; 8 bases are shared with TRBD2. V shed 0 bases, J shed 3 bases, and the junction held 6 bases outside the gene matches. There are 15 residues in the CDR3. Germline CDR1 and CDR2: DFQATT and SNEGSKA (reference sequence).

The chain joins TRBV7-2 to TRBJ2-7, with D perhaps matching TRBD1 (5 bases). CDR3 length: 13 residues. CDR1 and CDR2 from the germline V gene are SGHTA and FQGNSA. The V and J ends lost 3 bases and 4 bases respectively, with 10 bases between them. CDR3 DNA: TGTGCCAGCAGCTTGGGGCAGGAATACGAGCAGTACTTC. Translated: CASSLGQEYEQYF.

The sample holds one count of this clonotype. This may be a read error: a much more frequent sequence differs by one nucleotide. The rearrangement joins TRBV9 to TRBJ2-2, with TRBD1 identical over 10 bases. This CDR3 region has 16 residues. Germline V gives CDR1 SGDLS, CDR2 YYNGEE. The CDR3 is CASSVYGQGVHGELLF. Here the CDR3 DNA reads TGTGCCAGCAGCGTTTACGGACAGGGGGTTCACGGGGAGCTGCTTTTT.

The chain uses TRBV4-1 and TRBJ2-7; D remains ambiguous. Germline CDR1 and CDR2: MGHRA and YSYEKL. Trimming cost V 4 bases and J 1 base, with 17 bases left between them. The CDR3 spans 16 residues. The CDR3 spells CASSRRPGPFSYEQYF. Written as DNA, the CDR3 is TGCGCCAGCAGCCGGCGACCGGGTCCTTTTTCCTACGAGCAGTACTTC.

The chain is built from TRBV11-1 and TRBJ2-7; TRBD2 aligns across 10 bases. V trimming: 5 bases; J trimming: 7 bases; junction bases outside the gene matches: 17. CDR1 and CDR2 from the germline V gene are SGHAT and FQDESV (reference sequence). The length of the CDR3 is 17 residues. CDR3 sequence reads: CASSPARGLASTREQYF. The DNA of the CDR3 is TGTGCCAGCAGCCCAGCAAGGGGACTAGCGAGCACCAGGGAGCAGTACTTC. The full variable domain, with the rest looked up from reference TRBV11-1 and TRBJ2-7, is EAEVAQSPRYKITEKSQAVAFWCDPISGHATLYWYRQILGQGPELLVQFQDESVVDDSQLPKDRFSAERLKGVDSTLKIQPAELGDSAMYLCASSPARGLASTREQYFGPGTRLTVT.

Remarks on this clonotype: In this CDR3 the conserved last residue, phenylalanine or tryptophan, is missing, so a read error is likely. CDR3 region: CASSFGSGREYEQYS. Here the CDR3 DNA reads TGTGCCAGCAGTTTTGGGTCAGGCAGGGAATACGAGCAGTACTCC. V usage is TRBV12-3 or TRBV12-4 and J usage is TRBJ2-7; TRBD1 might be the D (5 bases). There are 15 residues in the CDR3. V was cut by 3 bases and J by 4 bases, with 16 bases left in between.

This clonotype was observed many times. The chain has TRBV9 and TRBJ1-5, with D perhaps matching TRBD1 (5 bases). V dropped 0 bases and J dropped 2 bases, with 12 bases sitting between them. There are 16 residues in the CDR3. The germline V gene encodes CDR1 SGDLS and CDR2 YYNGEE. The CDR3 is CASSVGAGPGNQPQHF. In nucleotides, the CDR3 is TGTGCCAGCAGCGTAGGGGCAGGGCCGGGCAATCAGCCCCAGCATTTT.

This clonotype has ten or more counts. V and J are TRBV5-1 and TRBJ2-7, with TRBD2 as a possible D gene (6 bases). Germline assignment: CDR1 SGHRS and CDR2 YFSETQ. The V and J ends lost 1 base and 7 bases respectively, with 12 bases between them. The CDR3 loop spans 13 amino acids. The CDR3 nucleotides are TGCGCCAGCAGCTTGAGAGGAGGGGAAGAGCAGTACTTC. Its protein is CASSLRGGEEQYF.

Remarks on this clonotype: A much larger clone differs by one base, so this may be a read error. The V and J genes are TRBV4-1 and TRBJ1-1; D ambiguous. The CDR3 is 15 residues long. Germline V CDR1 and CDR2: MGHRA, YSYEKL. Here the CDR3 reads CATSQGRVSSPEAFF. DNA of the CDR3: TGCGCCACCAGCCAAGGCCGGGTCTCGAGCCCTGAAGCTTTCTTT.

V usage is TRBV15 and J usage is TRBJ2-7; the D gene is possibly TRBD2 (5 bases). The end of the DNA fits TRBJ2-1 better, so the J call may be wrong. The CDR3 loop spans 14 amino acids. Germline V gene data show CDR1 as LNHNV and CDR2 as YYDKDF (reference sequence). This CDR3 is CATSRDGGLGEQFF. CDR3 DNA: TGTGCCACCAGCAGAGATGGAGGATTGGGTGAGCAGTTCTTC.

The chain carries TRBV18 and TRBJ2-5; D may be TRBD1 (6 bases). Germline assignment: CDR1 KGHSH and CDR2 LQKENI. This CDR3 region has 15 residues. Trimming removed 6 bases at V and 2 bases at J, with 16 bases between. CDR3 region: CASSRQAPQQETQYF. Here the CDR3 DNA reads TGTGCCAGCTCCCGACAGGCTCCCCAGCAAGAGACCCAGTACTTC. The full variable domain, its missing parts supplied by reference TRBV18 and TRBJ2-5, is NAGVMQNPRHLVRRRGQEARLRCSPMKGHSHVYWYRQLPEEGLKFMVYLQKENIIDESGMPKERFSAEFPKEGPSILRIQQVVRGDSAAYFCASSRQAPQQETQYFGPGTRLLVL.

In regard to this clonotype: The missing conserved phenylalanine or tryptophan at the end of this CDR3 makes a read error likely. The chain carries TRBV4-2 and TRBJ1-4, with D tentatively TRBD1 (5 bases). Germline V gives CDR1 LGHNA, CDR2 YNFKEQ. The CDR3 extends over 14 amino acids. Trimming removed 4 bases from V and 5 bases from J, with 11 bases in between. In nucleotides, the CDR3 is TGTGCCAGCAGCCCCACGGGACGAAATGAAAAACTGTTTTTA. It codes for CASSPTGRNEKLFL.

This clonotype was counted ten times or more. The V call is TRBV5-1, the J call TRBJ1-4, with 7 bases that match TRBD1. Trimming cost V 3 bases and J 3 bases; bases outside gene matches: 5. The CDR3 totals 15 residues. Germline CDR1 and CDR2: SGHRS and YFSETQ. The CDR3 sequence is CASSYRGLPNEKLFF. CDR3 nucleotide sequence: TGCGCCAGCAGCTATAGGGGGCTGCCTAATGAAAAACTGTTTTTT. Full variable domain (remainder filled in from reference TRBV5-1 and TRBJ1-4): KAGVTQTPRYLIKTRGQQVTLSCSPISGHRSVSWYQQTPGQGLQFLFEYFSETQRNKGNFPGRFSGRQFSNSRSEMNVSTLELGDSALYLCASSYRGLPNEKLFFGSGTQLSVL.

This clonotype was observed a single time. This chain joins TRBV7-2 and TRBJ1-4; 7 positions agree with TRBD1. Germline CDR1 and CDR2: SGHTA and FQGNSA. This CDR3 spans 16 amino acids. The V gene end was trimmed by 5 bases and the J gene end by 7 bases; junction bases not matched to a gene: 13. The CDR3 here is CASSHPRRQGGEKLFF. The CDR3 nucleotides read TGTGCCAGCAGCCACCCCAGGCGACAGGGAGGTGAAAAACTGTTTTTT.

This clonotype was seen repeatedly, ten times or more. This chain uses TRBV4-3 with TRBJ2-2, with 8 bases aligning to TRBD1. CDR3 length equals 16 residues. The junction had 12 bases not matched to a gene; V was cut back by 5 bases and J by 7 bases. The germline gives CDR1 LGHNA, CDR2 YSLEER. The CDR3 is CASSRWGGQGIGELFF. Here the CDR3 DNA reads TGCGCCAGCAGCAGATGGGGAGGACAGGGAATCGGGGAGCTGTTTTTT.

The chain combines TRBV24-1 with TRBJ2-5; TRBD1 might be the D (6 bases). This CDR3 has 14 amino acids. The ends were cut back, 1 base at V and 5 bases at J, with 10 bases in the middle. Germline loops: CDR1 KGHDR, CDR2 SFDVKD. The CDR3 loop is CATSDFPGAETQYF. Here the CDR3 DNA reads TGTGCCACCAGTGATTTCCCAGGGGCTGAGACCCAGTACTTC.

This clonotype was detected ten times or more. The chain carries TRBV7-9 and TRBJ2-5, with D hard to call. Looked up from germline, CDR1 is SEHNR and CDR2 is FQNEAQ (reference sequence). CDR3 length: 14 residues. The germline V and J ends were trimmed by 5 bases and 3 bases, with 13 bases remaining between them. The CDR3 nucleotides are TGTGCCAGCAGCCGTCTTGGCGGCGAAGAGACCCAGTACTTC. Residues: CASSRLGGEETQYF.

A single count supports this clonotype. The chain carries TRBV10-2 and TRBJ2-5; 12 nucleotides align to TRBD2. This CDR3 contains 16 residues. Germline-derived CDR1 and CDR2 are WSHSY and SAAADI. The J segment lost 7 bases and the V segment lost 9 bases, leaving 15 bases of the junction unmatched. The CDR3 loop is CASQGLAGHSTGTQYF. For the CDR3, the DNA is TGCGCCAGTCAAGGACTAGCGGGACATAGTACGGGGACCCAGTACTTC.

A word on this clonotype: One junction end disagrees with the germline gene, perhaps due to a read error. CDR3 residues: CASSQGMNTEASF. The CDR3 nucleotides are TGCGCCAGCAGCCAAGGAATGAACACTGAAGCTTCCTTT. The chain is built from TRBV7-9 and TRBJ1-1, with D unresolved. The CDR3 runs 13 residues. Germline V CDR1 and CDR2: SEHNR, FQNEAQ (reference sequence). Full variable domain (outside the CDR3, taken from reference TRBV7-9 and TRBJ1-1): DTGVSQNPRHKITKRGQNVTFRCDPISEHNRLYWYRQTLGQGPEFLTYFQNEAQLEKSRLLSDRFSAERPKGSFSTLEIQRTEQGDSAMYLCASSQGMNTEASFGQGTRLTVV.

This clonotype was seen at least ten times. The chain recombines TRBV4-2 with TRBJ1-4; D is unclear. This CDR3 region has 15 residues. The ends were cut back, 0 bases at V and 5 bases at J, with 10 bases in the middle. Germline assignment: CDR1 LGHNA and CDR2 YNFKEQ. CDR3 sequence reads: CASSQERQANEKLFF. The CDR3 bases are TGTGCCAGCAGCCAAGAACGTCAGGCAAATGAAAAACTGTTTTTT.